This TCR beta chain was sequenced during a study of monozygotic twins with inflammatory bowel disease. From the 5' RACE reads, TCRdb lists one entry per CDR3 protein and no DNA. Across just over 300,000 distinct CDR3 sequences, the top ten clones capture roughly 5.8% of the sample. The clonotype originates from a human donor with ulcerative colitis or Crohn's disease, or a healthy co-twin of an affected twin (not recorded which). Material for sequencing was blood.

The CDR3 loop is CASSQKGQGEETQYF. This chain links TRBV12-3 or TRBV12-4 with TRBJ2-5; TCRdb picks TRBD1, but there is no DNA to check that call. This CDR3 has 15 amino acids.